This T cell receptor (beta chain) was obtained from a study of T-cell reconstitution after alpha-beta-depleted transplantation in children. Points from the study as a whole: Alpha-beta T cells about two months after transplant reportedly derived from several hundred expanded graft clones.

Germline V gives CDR1 DFQATT, CDR2 SNEGSKA (reference sequence). The trim removed 6 bases at V and 5 bases at J, leaving 14 bases unmatched. The CDR3 runs to 15 residues. To note about this clonotype: Its cognate antigen is unknown.

A library of TCRbeta sequences, prepared with unique molecular identifiers, was generated. TCRdb reanalysed the PCR reads using MiXCR and keeps one entry per CDR3 protein. Of 90,000 to 100,000 distinct CDR3 sequences in the sample, less than 25% were seen once. The genes are TRBV20-1 and TRBJ2-5; TRBD2 aligns across 8 bases. Source: PBMCs, taken before TCRalphabeta/CD19-depleted stem cell transplant. The clonotype comes from a boy aged 2 to 10 with acute lymphoblastic leukemia, due to receive a stem cell transplant. CDR3 amino acids: CSASGTSGLRETQYF. CDR3 DNA sequence: TGCAGTGCCAGTGGTACTAGCGGACTGAGGGAGACCCAGTACTTC.